This paragraph covers one T cell receptor (beta chain) sequence. This sample is part of a study of T cell responses to AZD1222 COVID-19 vaccine. The table came from immunoSEQ multiplex PCR; TCRdb's copy has only in-frame clones and leaves some out. The table lists 95,000 to 150,000 clones, roughly nine tenths of them singletons. V trimming: 4 bases; J trimming: 8 bases; junction bases outside the gene matches: 8. The CDR3 has 14 residues. The germline V gene has CDR1 MNHEY and CDR2 SVGAGI. The source is an adult in good health. The sequencing here drew on peripheral blood, taken on day 0 of AZD1222 vaccination. V gene TRBV6-5 combines with J gene TRBJ2-4; 7 bases are a match to TRBD1. The CDR3 DNA sequence: TGTGCCAGCAGTTCCATGACAGGGATGGACATTCAGTACTTC. Translated: CASSSMTGMDIQYF.